The clone carrying this T cell receptor (beta chain) has a handful of counts. The repertoire was sequenced with immunoSEQ multiplex PCR; TCRdb's copy has only in-frame clones and lacks some. The data contain some 66,000 clones, roughly four fifths of them singletons. These data come from a study of OX40 agonist ivuxolimab in advanced cancers. The CDR3 runs to 11 residues. V lost 5 bases and J 4 bases, leaving 6 bases between the germline ends. The germline CDR1 and CDR2 sequences are MNHNS and SASEGT. This TCR derives from an adult with an advanced solid tumor such as melanoma, head and neck, liver or kidney cancer. The sequencing here drew on CD4+ or CD8+ T cells sorted from blood, taken in a trial of the OX40 agonist ivuxolimab. This chain uses TRBV6-1 with TRBJ2-7; unclear D gene. The CDR3 bases are TGTGCCAGCAGTCCAAAGTACGAGCAGTACTTC. Translating it yields CASSPKYEQYF.